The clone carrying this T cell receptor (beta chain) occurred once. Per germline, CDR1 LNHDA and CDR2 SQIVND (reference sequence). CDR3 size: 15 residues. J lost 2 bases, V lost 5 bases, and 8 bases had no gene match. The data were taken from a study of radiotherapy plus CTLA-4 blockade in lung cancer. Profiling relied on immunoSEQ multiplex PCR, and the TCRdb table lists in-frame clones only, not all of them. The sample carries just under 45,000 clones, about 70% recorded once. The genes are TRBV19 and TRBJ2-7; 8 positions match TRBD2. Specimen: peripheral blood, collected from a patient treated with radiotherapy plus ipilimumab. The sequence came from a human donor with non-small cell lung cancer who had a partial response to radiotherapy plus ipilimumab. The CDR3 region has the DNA TGTGCCAGTAGTCGGGGGGGGCTAGCGGCCTACGAGCAGTACTTC. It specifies CASSRGGLAAYEQYF.